Sequencing of this T cell receptor beta chain was carried out in a study of shared clonotypes between healthy human individuals. V was pared by 5 bases and J by 2 bases, with 21 bases between. Germline V CDR1 and CDR2: SEHNR, FQNEAQ (reference sequence). The CDR3 contains 17 residues. For each subset, genomic DNA was distributed in equal portions over several immunoSEQ plates. Each sorted subset replicate got 200 ng genomic DNA, 30,000 or so genomes. Assay used: immunoSEQ multiplex PCR; TCRdb lists only in-frame clones, some missing. The sample carries 2,100,000 or so clones, 90% to 96% recorded once.

The origin of this receptor is a man aged 18 to 29 in good health. Sequenced material: naive CD4+ T cells sorted from blood. Subset: CD45RA+ positively selected. The rearrangement links TRBV7-9 to TRBJ2-5; D possibly corresponds to TRBD1 (5 bases). CDR3 nucleotide sequence: TGTGCCAGCAGCCCCTCTCACTCTCCCAGGGATCAAGAGACCCAGTACTTC. This gives the protein CASSPSHSPRDQETQYF. The full variable domain, with the rest looked up from reference TRBV7-9 and TRBJ2-5, is DTGVSQNPRHKITKRGQNVTFRCDPISEHNRLYWYRQTLGQGPEFLTYFQNEAQLEKSRLLSDRFSAERPKGSFSTLEIQRTEQGDSAMYLCASSPSHSPRDQETQYFGPGTRLLVL.